What follows describes a single T cell receptor (beta chain). The data derive from a study of blood T cell repertoires in COVID-19. Libraries were prepared by immunoSEQ multiplex PCR; TCRdb keeps only in-frame clonotypes and omits some of them. The sample holds about 60,000 clones, approximately 84% seen once. V was cut by 0 bases and J by 3 bases, with 9 bases left in between. There are 15 residues in the CDR3. The germline V gene encodes CDR1 SGHTS and CDR2 YDEGEE. This clonotype was obtained from a human donor in a cohort sampled during active COVID-19. The sample taken for sequencing was peripheral blood. The chain recombines TRBV5-8 with TRBJ1-4; D possibly corresponds to TRBD1 (5 bases). CDR3 loop: CASSLGGLSNEKLFF. The CDR3 bases are TGTGCCAGCAGCTTGGGGGGACTATCTAATGAAAAACTGTTTTTT.